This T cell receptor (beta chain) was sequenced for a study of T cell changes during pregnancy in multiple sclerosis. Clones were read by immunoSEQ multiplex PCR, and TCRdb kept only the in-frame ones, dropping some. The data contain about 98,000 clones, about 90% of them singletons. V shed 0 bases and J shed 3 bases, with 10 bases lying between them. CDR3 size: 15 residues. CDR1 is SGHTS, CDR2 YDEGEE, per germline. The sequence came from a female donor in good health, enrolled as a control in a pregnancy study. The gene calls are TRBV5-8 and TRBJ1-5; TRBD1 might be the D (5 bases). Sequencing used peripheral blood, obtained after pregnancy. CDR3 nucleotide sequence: TGTGCCAGCAGCTTGGAAGGGGATGACAATCAGCCCCAGCATTTT. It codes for CASSLEGDDNQPQHF.